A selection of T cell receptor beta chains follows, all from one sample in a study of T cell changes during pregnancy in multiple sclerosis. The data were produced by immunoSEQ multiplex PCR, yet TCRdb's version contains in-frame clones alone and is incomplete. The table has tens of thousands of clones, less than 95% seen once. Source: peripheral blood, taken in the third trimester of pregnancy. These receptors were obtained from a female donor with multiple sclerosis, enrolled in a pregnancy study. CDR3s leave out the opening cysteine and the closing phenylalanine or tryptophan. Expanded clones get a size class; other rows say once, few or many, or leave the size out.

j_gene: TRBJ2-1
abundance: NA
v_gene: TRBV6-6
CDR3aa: ASSPGQGAESEQF

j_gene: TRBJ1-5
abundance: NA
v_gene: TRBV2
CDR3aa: ASSGPRGIGNQPQH

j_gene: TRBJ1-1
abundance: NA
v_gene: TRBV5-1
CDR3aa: ASRPGQAASGAF

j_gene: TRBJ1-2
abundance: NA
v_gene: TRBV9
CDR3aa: ASSSRTGTRYGYT

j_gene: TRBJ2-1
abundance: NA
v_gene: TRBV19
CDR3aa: ASSIQGSMVDEQF

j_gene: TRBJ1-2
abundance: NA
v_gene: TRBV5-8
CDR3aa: ASSLTEEYRGYT

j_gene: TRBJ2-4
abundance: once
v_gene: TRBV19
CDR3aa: ASKDRVSAKNIQY

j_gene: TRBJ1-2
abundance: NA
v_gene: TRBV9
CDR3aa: ASRGGQGNGYT

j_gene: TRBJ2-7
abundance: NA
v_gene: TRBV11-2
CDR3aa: ASSLGGGGYEQY

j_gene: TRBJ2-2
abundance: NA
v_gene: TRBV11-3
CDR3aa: ASSIGVTGELF

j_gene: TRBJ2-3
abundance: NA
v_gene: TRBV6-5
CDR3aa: ASSWLGGITDTQY

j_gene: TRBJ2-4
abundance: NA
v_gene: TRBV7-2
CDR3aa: ASSDPSGGRNIQY

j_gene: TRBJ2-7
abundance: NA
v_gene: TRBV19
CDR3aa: ASSINPAIGGAAYEQY

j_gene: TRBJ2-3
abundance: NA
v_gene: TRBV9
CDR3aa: ASSAGQGPFLDTQY

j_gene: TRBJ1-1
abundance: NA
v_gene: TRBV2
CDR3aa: ASSYKGGQMNTEAF

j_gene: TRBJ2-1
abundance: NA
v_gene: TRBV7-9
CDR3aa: ASSSWALEQF

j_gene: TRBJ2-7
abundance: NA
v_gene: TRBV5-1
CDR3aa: ASSGGQGEVAYEQY

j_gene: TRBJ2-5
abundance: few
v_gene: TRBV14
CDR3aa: ASSQVRWETQY

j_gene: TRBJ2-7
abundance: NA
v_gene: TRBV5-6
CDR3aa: ASSSTGESYEQY

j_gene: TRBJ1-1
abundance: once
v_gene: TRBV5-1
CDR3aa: ASSPPRSGGVTEAF

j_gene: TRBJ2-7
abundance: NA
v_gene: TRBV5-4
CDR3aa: ASSPDTSSYEQY

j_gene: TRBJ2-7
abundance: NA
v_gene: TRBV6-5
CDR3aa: ASSYPKDRVGYEQY

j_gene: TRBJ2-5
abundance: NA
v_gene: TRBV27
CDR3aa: ASSLGGTQY

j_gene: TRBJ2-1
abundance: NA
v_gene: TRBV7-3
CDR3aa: ASSLGSEQF

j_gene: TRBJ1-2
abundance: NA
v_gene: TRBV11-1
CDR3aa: ASSRTGGYGYT

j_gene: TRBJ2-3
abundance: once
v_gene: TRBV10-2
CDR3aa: ASISGDGTDTQY

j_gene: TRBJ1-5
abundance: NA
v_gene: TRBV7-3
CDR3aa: ASSSGQISNQPQH

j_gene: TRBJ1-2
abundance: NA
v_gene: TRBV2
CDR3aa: ARTRSLEGGYT

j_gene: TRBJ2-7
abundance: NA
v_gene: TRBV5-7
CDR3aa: ADQTGERAYEQY

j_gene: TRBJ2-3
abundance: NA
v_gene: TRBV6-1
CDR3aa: ASRRTGVGHTQY

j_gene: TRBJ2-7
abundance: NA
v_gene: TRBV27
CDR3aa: ASSFEGGSTEQY